These T cell receptor beta chains were read from a single sample in a study of blood T cell repertoires in COVID-19. Data came from immunoSEQ multiplex PCR; TCRdb stores just in-frame clones and leaves some out. The data show 180,000 or so clones, around 80% seen once. The sample was PBMCs or T cells enriched from blood (not recorded which). These receptor sequences come from a woman aged 50 to 65 in a cohort exposed to, infected with or recovered from COVID-19 (not recorded which). Both conserved end residues are part of each CDR3. A D gene is named only where the DNA matches it firmly. Not every row has a clone size; where given, it reads once, few, many or a size class.

clone size: .
D gene: .
V gene: TRBV2
J gene: TRBJ2-1
CDR3 protein: CASSEGFLSSLEQFF
CDR3 DNA: TGTGCCAGCAGTGAAGGTTTCTTATCTAGCCTTGAGCAGTTCTTC

clone size: .
D gene: TRBD1
V gene: TRBV11-2
J gene: TRBJ1-6
CDR3 protein: CASSLDRDTSPLHF
CDR3 DNA: TGTGCCAGCAGCTTGGACAGGGACACTTCACCCCTCCACTTT

clone size: .
D gene: TRBD1
V gene: TRBV11-3
J gene: TRBJ1-5
CDR3 protein: CASSTKTGENSNQPQHF
CDR3 DNA: TGTGCCAGCAGCACTAAGACAGGGGAGAATAGCAATCAGCCCCAGCATTTT

clone size: .
D gene: .
V gene: TRBV5-1
J gene: TRBJ2-1
CDR3 protein: CASSLSGQIYNEQFF
CDR3 DNA: TGCGCCAGCAGCTTGAGCGGACAGATCTACAATGAGCAGTTCTTC

clone size: .
D gene: TRBD2
V gene: TRBV5-1
J gene: TRBJ2-7
CDR3 protein: CASSLWGGGYEQYF
CDR3 DNA: TGCGCCAGCAGCTTGTGGGGGGGAGGCTACGAGCAGTACTTC

clone size: .
D gene: .
V gene: TRBV7-9
J gene: TRBJ2-3
CDR3 protein: CASSIRVKGGGTDTQYF
CDR3 DNA: TGTGCCAGCAGCATCCGGGTAAAAGGGGGTGGCACAGATACGCAGTATTTT

clone size: .
D gene: TRBD1
V gene: TRBV24-1
J gene: TRBJ2-3
CDR3 protein: CATSDPTGGSTDTQYF
CDR3 DNA: TGTGCCACCAGTGATCCAACAGGGGGCAGCACAGATACGCAGTATTTT

clone size: .
D gene: TRBD1
V gene: TRBV4-2
J gene: TRBJ1-2
CDR3 protein: CASSQDLGDREVGGYTF
CDR3 DNA: TGTGCCAGCAGCCAAGATTTAGGGGACAGGGAAGTAGGTGGCTACACCTTC

clone size: many
D gene: .
V gene: TRBV5-1
J gene: TRBJ1-1
CDR3 protein: CASSSGGGLANTEAFF
CDR3 DNA: TGCGCCAGCAGCAGCGGCGGGGGATTAGCGAACACTGAAGCTTTCTTT

clone size: .
D gene: .
V gene: TRBV10-3
J gene: TRBJ1-6
CDR3 protein: CAISEFPGYENSPLHF
CDR3 DNA: TGTGCCATCAGTGAGTTCCCAGGGTATGAGAATTCACCCCTCCACTTT

clone size: .
D gene: .
V gene: TRBV18
J gene: TRBJ1-2
CDR3 protein: CASSHMFLDTGSEATAYGYTF
CDR3 DNA: TGTGCCAGCTCACATATGTTCCTCGATACAGGGTCGGAGGCCACCGCATACGGCTACACCTTC

clone size: .
D gene: .
V gene: TRBV29-1
J gene: TRBJ1-5
CDR3 protein: CSVGPGPNQPQHF
CDR3 DNA: TGCAGCGTTGGTCCAGGGCCCAATCAGCCCCAGCATTTT

clone size: .
D gene: .
V gene: TRBV12-2
J gene: TRBJ2-7
CDR3 protein: CASRSRLAERGIDYEQYF
CDR3 DNA: TGTGCAAGTCGCTCCAGACTAGCGGAGCGGGGTATCGACTACGAGCAGTACTTC

clone size: .
D gene: .
V gene: TRBV28
J gene: TRBJ1-2
CDR3 protein: CASRDTGPYGYTF
CDR3 DNA: TGTGCCAGCAGGGACACAGGGCCCTATGGCTACACCTTC

clone size: .
D gene: .
V gene: TRBV7-9
J gene: TRBJ1-1
CDR3 protein: CASSTPPGNTEAFF
CDR3 DNA: TGTGCCAGCAGCACCCCGCCAGGTAACACTGAAGCTTTCTTT

clone size: .
D gene: TRBD1
V gene: TRBV24-1
J gene: TRBJ2-2
CDR3 protein: CATSDETGTEIGGELFF
CDR3 DNA: TGTGCCACCAGTGATGAAACCGGGACAGAAATCGGCGGGGAGCTGTTTTTT

clone size: .
D gene: TRBD1
V gene: TRBV6-1
J gene: TRBJ1-2
CDR3 protein: CASSEGGSGGRYGYTF
CDR3 DNA: TGTGCCAGCAGTGAAGGAGGTTCAGGGGGCAGGTATGGCTACACCTTC

clone size: .
D gene: TRBD1
V gene: TRBV7-3
J gene: TRBJ1-2
CDR3 protein: CASSPTGVYGYTF
CDR3 DNA: TGTGCCAGCAGCCCCACAGGGGTGTACGGCTACACCTTC

clone size: .
D gene: .
V gene: TRBV7-8
J gene: TRBJ2-1
CDR3 protein: CASREANEQFF
CDR3 DNA: TGTGCCAGCAGAGAAGCCAATGAGCAGTTCTTC

clone size: .
D gene: TRBD1
V gene: TRBV10-3
J gene: TRBJ1-5
CDR3 protein: CAISHGQGGNQPQHF
CDR3 DNA: TGTGCCATCAGTCACGGACAGGGGGGCAATCAGCCCCAGCATTTT

clone size: .
D gene: .
V gene: TRBV19
J gene: TRBJ1-5
CDR3 protein: CASKVRLNNQPQHF
CDR3 DNA: TGTGCCAGTAAGGTGAGGTTAAACAATCAGCCCCAGCATTTT

clone size: .
D gene: .
V gene: TRBV11-2
J gene: TRBJ2-7
CDR3 protein: CASSFSLGREKFYEQYF
CDR3 DNA: TGTGCCAGCAGCTTTTCGCTTGGCAGGGAAAAATTCTACGAGCAGTACTTC

clone size: few
D gene: TRBD1
V gene: TRBV7-2
J gene: TRBJ2-7
CDR3 protein: CASSAGTGLYEQYF
CDR3 DNA: TGTGCCAGCAGCGCCGGGACAGGGCTGTACGAGCAGTACTTC

clone size: .
D gene: .
V gene: TRBV5-1
J gene: TRBJ2-3
CDR3 protein: CASSSARASTDTQYF
CDR3 DNA: TGCGCCAGCAGCAGCGCGCGAGCTAGCACAGATACGCAGTATTTT

clone size: .
D gene: TRBD2
V gene: TRBV29-1
J gene: TRBJ2-1
CDR3 protein: CSVDGTSGSFVVWNEQFF
CDR3 DNA: TGCAGCGTTGACGGGACTAGCGGGAGCTTTGTTGTTTGGAATGAGCAGTTCTTC

clone size: .
D gene: TRBD2
V gene: TRBV30
J gene: TRBJ2-5
CDR3 protein: CAWSGRLAGDETQYF
CDR3 DNA: TGTGCCTGGAGTGGGCGCCTAGCGGGGGATGAGACCCAGTACTTC

clone size: .
D gene: .
V gene: TRBV19
J gene: TRBJ1-1
CDR3 protein: CASRVQVQGYGNTEAFF
CDR3 DNA: TGTGCGAGTAGGGTCCAAGTTCAGGGTTACGGGAACACTGAAGCTTTCTTT

clone size: .
D gene: TRBD2
V gene: TRBV27
J gene: TRBJ2-1
CDR3 protein: CASSLLTSGRGYNEQFF
CDR3 DNA: TGTGCCAGCAGTTTATTGACTAGCGGGAGGGGCTACAATGAGCAGTTCTTC

clone size: .
D gene: TRBD1
V gene: TRBV7-3
J gene: TRBJ2-7
CDR3 protein: CASSLHPGQSYEQYF
CDR3 DNA: TGTGCCAGCAGCCTACATCCGGGACAGAGTTACGAGCAGTACTTC

clone size: few
D gene: .
V gene: TRBV3-1/TRBV3-2
J gene: TRBJ1-2
CDR3 protein: CASSPPTGTLTLF
CDR3 DNA: TGTGCCAGCAGCCCCCCCACAGGGACGTTAACCCTCTTC

clone size: .
D gene: .
V gene: TRBV24-1
J gene: TRBJ1-1
CDR3 protein: CATSASQVGNTEAFF
CDR3 DNA: TGTGCCACCAGTGCATCCCAGGTGGGTAACACTGAAGCTTTCTTT